These 2 T cell receptor beta chains share one sample of origin, sequenced in a study of breast tumors, draining lymph nodes, adjacent tissues. The lymph nodes were axillary draining lymph nodes from breast cancer patients. Using its own MiXCR run on the multiplex PCR reads, TCRdb lists one record per CDR3 protein. Of about 200,000 distinct CDR3 sequences in the sample, about 32% were seen once. The sample taken for sequencing was axillary lymph node tissue. The receptor source for this set is a female donor with breast cancer. Some clones in this sample may be carry-over from other donors' samples.

The sample holds many counts of this clonotype. The chain employs TRBV18 and TRBJ2-1; D is uncertain. The V end was cut by 0 bases, the J end by 10 bases, with 10 bases between. Looked up from germline, CDR1 is KGHSH and CDR2 is LQKENI. The CDR3 runs to 13 residues. CDR3 nucleotide sequence: TGTGCCAGCTCACCACCGACTTATGGAGAGCAGTTCTTC. Amino acid sequence: CASSPPTYGEQFF.

This clonotype was found once. V usage is TRBV12-3 or TRBV12-4 and J usage is TRBJ2-2; D is uncertain. The length of the CDR3 is 11 residues. Trimming removed 6 bases at V and 7 bases at J, with 6 bases between. CDR3 sequence reads: CASRYSGELFF. The CDR3 DNA follows: TGTGCCAGCAGATATAGCGGGGAGCTGTTTTTT.